The sequence of this TCR beta chain was determined in a study of control samples from healthy donors and cancer patients. This clone was picked up one time. Measured with immunoSEQ multiplex PCR; TCRdb has only the in-frame clones, and not every one. The top ten hold about 2% of the sample, which has approximately 160,000 clones, 75% to 95% seen once. Germline CDR1 and CDR2: ENHRY and SYGVKD. The V end was cut by 6 bases, the J end by 6 bases, with 24 bases between. The CDR3 length is 17 residues. Sequences were obtained from blood. The chain employs TRBV10-3 and TRBJ2-1; tentative D call: TRBD1 (5 bases). The TCR comes from a woman aged 35 to 49 in good health. CDR3 nucleotide sequence: TGTGCCATCAGGAACAAGACAGTTTCTTGGGGTGGCAATGAGCAGTTCTTC. Translated, it gives CAIRNKTVSWGGNEQFF.